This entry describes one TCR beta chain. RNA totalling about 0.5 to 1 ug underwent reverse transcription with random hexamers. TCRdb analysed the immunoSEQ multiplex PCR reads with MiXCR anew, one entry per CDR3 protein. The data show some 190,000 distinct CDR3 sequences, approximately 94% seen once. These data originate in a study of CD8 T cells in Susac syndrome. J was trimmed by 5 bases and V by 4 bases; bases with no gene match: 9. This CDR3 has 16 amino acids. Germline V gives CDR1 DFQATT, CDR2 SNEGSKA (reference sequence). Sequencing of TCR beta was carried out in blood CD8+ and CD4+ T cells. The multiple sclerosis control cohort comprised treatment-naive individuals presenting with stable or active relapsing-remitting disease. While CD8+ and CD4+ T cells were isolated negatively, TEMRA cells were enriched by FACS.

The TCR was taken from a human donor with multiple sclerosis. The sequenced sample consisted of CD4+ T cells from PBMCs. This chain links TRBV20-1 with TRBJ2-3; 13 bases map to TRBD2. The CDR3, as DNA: TGCAGTGCTACCTTGACTAGCGGGGGGCCGGGAGATACGCAGTATTTT. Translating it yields CSATLTSGGPGDTQYF.